The rows below give T cell receptor beta chains drawn from one sample of a study of T-cell memory formation after mild COVID-19. TCRdb processed the 5' RACE reads anew with MiXCR; each CDR3 protein has one entry. The repertoire holds approximately 350,000 distinct CDR3 sequences, 25% to 30% seen once, with 13% in the top ten. The sequenced sample consisted of PBMCs or a T cell subset sorted from them (not recorded which). These receptor sequences come from an adult woman who had mild COVID-19 (a few samples of this study predate the infection). Cell type and time point are not known. Both conserved end residues are part of each CDR3. Each record gives: J gene, clone size, V gene, D gene, CDR3 protein, CDR3 DNA. A D gene is named only where the DNA matches it firmly. Part of the rows lack a size; the others show once, few, many or a class for expanded clones.

J: TRBJ2-7
size: -
V: TRBV5-1
D: -
CDR3: CASSLDRGFSYEQYF
DNA: TGCGCCAGCAGCTTGGACCGGGGTTTCTCCTACGAGCAGTACTTC

J: TRBJ2-7
size: few
V: TRBV27
D: TRBD1
CDR3: CASRPGQGPYEQYF
DNA: TGTGCCAGCAGACCGGGACAGGGTCCCTACGAGCAGTACTTC

J: TRBJ2-1
size: -
V: TRBV10-3
D: -
CDR3: CAISPEGDEQFF
DNA: TGTGCCATCAGCCCAGAAGGAGATGAGCAGTTCTTC

J: TRBJ2-7
size: few
V: TRBV2
D: TRBD2
CDR3: CASSWGGETRQYF
DNA: TGTGCCAGCAGTTGGGGGGGAGAGACGCGGCAGTACTTC

J: TRBJ2-1
size: -
V: TRBV7-2
D: TRBD2
CDR3: CASSLGLAGGHEQFF
DNA: TGTGCCAGCAGCTTGGGACTAGCGGGAGGGCATGAGCAGTTCTTC

J: TRBJ2-1
size: -
V: TRBV12-3/TRBV12-4
D: -
CDR3: CASSPDQGYNEQFF
DNA: TGTGCCAGCAGTCCCGATCAGGGTTACAATGAGCAGTTCTTC

J: TRBJ1-1
size: -
V: TRBV7-9
D: -
CDR3: CASSTLVLGLTEAFF
DNA: TGTGCCAGCAGCACGCTCGTTCTGGGGCTAACTGAAGCTTTCTTT

J: TRBJ1-5
size: few
V: TRBV6-2/TRBV6-3
D: -
CDR3: CASSYARGAPLF
DNA: TGTGCCAGCAGTTATGCCAGGGGAGCCCCCCTTTTT

J: TRBJ2-2
size: few
V: TRBV7-8
D: TRBD2
CDR3: CASSPRTSGNTGELFF
DNA: TGTGCCAGCAGCCCTCGGACTAGCGGGAATACCGGGGAGCTGTTTTTT

J: TRBJ2-3
size: -
V: TRBV4-1
D: -
CDR3: CASSQGKTDTQYF
DNA: TGCGCCAGCAGCCAAGGGAAAACAGATACGCAGTATTTT

J: TRBJ2-1
size: -
V: TRBV7-2
D: -
CDR3: CASSSSWGAPHNEQFF
DNA: TGTGCCAGCAGCTCCTCTTGGGGGGCGCCACACAATGAGCAGTTCTTC

J: TRBJ1-1
size: -
V: TRBV6-5
D: -
CDR3: CASTYGGGRTGTEAFF
DNA: TGTGCCAGCACCTACGGGGGAGGCAGGACCGGCACTGAAGCTTTCTTT

J: TRBJ2-7
size: -
V: TRBV29-1
D: TRBD1
CDR3: CSVSRGSYEQYF
DNA: TGCAGCGTATCCAGGGGGTCCTACGAGCAGTACTTC

J: TRBJ2-5
size: -
V: TRBV5-5
D: -
CDR3: CASSFNGVVSTETQYF
DNA: TGTGCCAGCAGCTTCAACGGGGTCGTGTCTACAGAGACCCAGTACTTC

J: TRBJ1-1
size: -
V: TRBV7-9
D: TRBD1
CDR3: CASSLYRGPPPEAFF
DNA: TGTGCCAGCAGCCTATACAGGGGGCCCCCACCTGAAGCTTTCTTT

J: TRBJ1-4
size: -
V: TRBV20-1
D: -
CDR3: CSARIGEKLFF
DNA: TGCAGTGCCCGAATTGGGGAAAAACTGTTTTTT

J: TRBJ2-5
size: few
V: TRBV5-1
D: -
CDR3: CASSLEGFKETQYF
DNA: TGCGCCAGCAGCTTGGAGGGATTTAAAGAGACCCAGTACTTC

J: TRBJ1-1
size: few
V: TRBV29-1
D: -
CDR3: CSVESAANTEAFF
DNA: TGCAGCGTGGAAAGCGCTGCGAACACTGAAGCTTTCTTT

J: TRBJ2-1
size: -
V: TRBV30
D: TRBD2
CDR3: CAVQLAGGESNEQFF
DNA: TGTGCCGTACAACTAGCGGGGGGGGAGAGCAATGAGCAGTTCTTC

J: TRBJ2-3
size: -
V: TRBV29-1
D: -
CDR3: CSVGIGGQGDTQYF
DNA: TGCAGCGTCGGAATTGGGGGGCAGGGAGATACGCAGTATTTT

J: TRBJ2-5
size: -
V: TRBV24-1
D: -
CDR3: CAFQLASYQETQYF
DNA: TGTGCCTTTCAACTAGCCTCGTACCAAGAGACCCAGTACTTC

J: TRBJ2-1
size: few
V: TRBV11-2
D: -
CDR3: CASSPDGLQWDEQFF
DNA: TGTGCCAGCAGCCCAGACGGGTTACAGTGGGATGAGCAGTTCTTC

J: TRBJ2-5
size: -
V: TRBV29-1
D: TRBD2
CDR3: CSVSPLADETQYF
DNA: TGCAGCGTTTCACCTCTAGCGGACGAGACCCAGTACTTC

J: TRBJ2-7
size: -
V: TRBV10-3
D: TRBD2
CDR3: CAISEPGFGTSGTYEQYF
DNA: TGTGCCATCAGTGAGCCGGGCTTCGGGACTAGCGGGACCTACGAGCAGTACTTC

J: TRBJ2-1
size: few
V: TRBV4-1
D: -
CDR3: CASSRASFEYEQFF
DNA: TGCGCCAGCAGCCGTGCCTCGTTTGAGTATGAGCAGTTCTTC

J: TRBJ2-7
size: -
V: TRBV6-6
D: TRBD1
CDR3: CASSYSTGPEIYEQYF
DNA: TGTGCCAGCAGTTACTCGACAGGGCCCGAGATCTACGAGCAGTACTTC

J: TRBJ2-1
size: few
V: TRBV4-3
D: -
CDR3: CASSQDTREQFF
DNA: TGCGCCAGCAGCCAAGATACGCGTGAGCAGTTCTTC

J: TRBJ1-4
size: once
V: TRBV7-6
D: -
CDR3: CASSLPGLGEKLFF
DNA: TGTGCCAGCAGCTTACCAGGGTTAGGTGAAAAACTGTTTTTT

J: TRBJ2-7
size: few
V: TRBV3-1
D: -
CDR3: CASSPVRGGGYEQYF
DNA: TGTGCCAGCAGCCCCGTCCGCGGGGGCGGGTACGAGCAGTACTTC

J: TRBJ1-1
size: -
V: TRBV4-1
D: -
CDR3: CASTPRGRGTEAFF
DNA: TGCGCCAGCACCCCAAGGGGAAGGGGGACTGAAGCTTTCTTT

J: TRBJ1-6
size: once
V: TRBV6-1
D: -
CDR3: CASSEWSSYNSPLHF
DNA: TGTGCCAGCAGTGAATGGAGCTCCTATAATTCACCCCTCCACTTT